Listed below are T cell receptor beta chains from one sample, sequenced in a study of cytomegalovirus exposure and HLA in healthy donors. Repertoires were generated with immunoSEQ multiplex PCR, while TCRdb's copy carries only in-frame clones and drops some. The sample records 250,000 or so clones, around 87% being singletons. Input material: PBMCs. The receptor set was obtained from a man aged 18 to 30 in good health and CMV-seronegative. The CDR3 runs from the conserved cysteine through the conserved F or W. D genes are given only for firm matches. Expanded clones get a size class; other rows say once, few or many, or leave the size out.

>TRBD2|15|TRBV28|TRBJ2-1|-
CASSPPGGPIYEQFF
TGTGCCAGCAGCCCCCCGGGAGGGCCGATTTATGAGCAGTTCTTC
>TRBD2|12|TRBV29-1|TRBJ2-5|-
CSVGGSWETQYF
TGCAGCGTTGGCGGGAGCTGGGAGACCCAGTACTTC
>TRBD1|14|TRBV6-6|TRBJ1-5|-
CASSLGGFNQPQHF
TGTGCCAGCAGTTTAGGGGGCTTCAATCAGCCCCAGCATTTT
>TRBD2|15|TRBV25-1|TRBJ2-3|-
CASSVPREGTDTQYF
TGTGCCAGCAGTGTACCGCGGGAGGGCACAGATACGCAGTATTTT
>-|16|TRBV6-6|TRBJ2-7|-
CASSYNPKQGSYEQYF
TGTGCCAGCAGTTACAACCCTAAACAGGGATCCTACGAGCAGTACTTC
>-|14|TRBV18|TRBJ1-1|-
CASSPRGEGTEAFF
TGTGCCAGCTCACCAAGGGGGGAGGGCACTGAAGCTTTCTTT
>-|13|TRBV9|TRBJ1-1|-
CASSVAGETEAFF
TGTGCCAGCAGCGTAGCAGGGGAAACTGAAGCTTTCTTT
>TRBD2|19|TRBV7-9|TRBJ2-1|-
CASSLTGTLLAGTYNEQFF
TGTGCCAGCAGCTTAACAGGAACATTACTAGCGGGCACCTACAATGAGCAGTTCTTC
>TRBD1|15|TRBV9|TRBJ2-3|-
CASTDGTGVRNTQYF
TGTGCCAGCACCGACGGGACAGGGGTTAGGAATACGCAGTATTTT
>-|15|TRBV15|TRBJ2-7|-
CATSRVAGVSYEQYF
TGTGCCACCAGCAGAGTGGCAGGCGTTAGCTACGAGCAGTACTTC
>TRBD1|16|TRBV27|TRBJ2-1|-
CASSSWGTGGYNEQFF
TGTGCCAGCAGTTCATGGGGGACAGGGGGCTACAATGAGCAGTTCTTC
>-|15|TRBV6-7|TRBJ2-3|-
CASNSPNLRTDTQYF
TGTGCCAGCAACAGCCCTAATCTTCGCACAGATACGCAGTATTTT
>-|16|TRBV7-8|TRBJ2-1|-
CASSSPALQGPIEQFF
TGTGCCAGCAGCTCCCCGGCCCTACAGGGACCAATTGAGCAGTTCTTC
>TRBD2|19|TRBV2|TRBJ2-7|-
CASSEAAPGTSGGSYEQYF
TGTGCCAGCAGTGAAGCGGCCCCAGGGACTAGCGGGGGTAGCTACGAGCAGTACTTC
>TRBD1|16|TRBV19|TRBJ1-5|-
CASSIGGQGLRQPQHF
TGTGCCAGTAGTATCGGGGGACAGGGACTTCGTCAGCCCCAGCATTTT
>-|14|TRBV5-8|TRBJ2-7|once
CASSFGGNPYEQYF
TGTGCCAGCAGCTTCGGAGGAAACCCCTACGAGCAGTACTTC
>TRBD1|14|TRBV7-2|TRBJ2-5|-
CASSFQDRAGTQYF
TGTGCCAGCAGCTTTCAAGACAGGGCTGGGACCCAGTACTTC
>-|15|TRBV19|TRBJ1-2|-
CASSISQGSAYGYTF
TGTGCCAGTAGTATCTCCCAGGGGTCGGCCTATGGCTACACCTTC
>TRBD2|17|TRBV27|TRBJ2-7|once
CASSRGLAGAFTYEQYF
TGTGCCAGCAGTAGAGGACTAGCGGGGGCATTTACCTACGAGCAGTACTTC
>-|13|TRBV10-3|TRBJ2-2|-
CAVQGVGTGELFF
TGTGCCGTACAGGGAGTCGGCACCGGGGAGCTGTTTTTT
>-|10|TRBV6-5|TRBJ1-3|few
CARSLATIYF
TGTGCCAGGTCTTTAGCCACCATATATTTT
>-|16|TRBV9|TRBJ1-3|-
CASSEGVSSSGNTIYF
TGTGCCAGCAGCGAGGGAGTCTCCTCCTCTGGAAACACCATATATTTT
>TRBD2|13|TRBV4-1|TRBJ2-5|-
CASRAGGLKTQYF
TGCGCCAGCAGAGCGGGGGGGCTTAAGACCCAGTACTTC
>-|15|TRBV4-1|TRBJ2-3|-
CASSYSGSSGDTQYF
TGCGCCAGCAGCTACAGCGGGTCCTCAGGGGATACGCAGTATTTT
>-|14|TRBV28|TRBJ1-3|-
CASSPGSGGNTIYF
TGTGCCAGCAGCCCCGGATCCGGGGGAAACACCATATATTTT
>-|14|TRBV18|TRBJ1-2|-
CASSSAGTNYGYTF
TGTGCCAGCTCATCCGCCGGGACTAACTATGGCTACACCTTC
>-|14|TRBV15|TRBJ2-7|-
CATSREGLVYEQYF
TGTGCCACCAGCAGGGAGGGGTTAGTTTACGAGCAGTACTTC
>TRBD1|13|TRBV27|TRBJ1-1|-
CASSWTGSTEAFF
TGTGCCAGCAGTTGGACAGGGAGTACTGAAGCTTTCTTT
>TRBD1|15|TRBV7-2|TRBJ2-1|-
CASSLRGQVTHEQFF
TGTGCCAGCAGCTTACGGGGACAGGTAACCCATGAGCAGTTCTTC
>-|16|TRBV5-4|TRBJ1-2|-
CASSLGEGTGNYGYTF
TGTGCCAGCAGCTTGGGGGAGGGGACGGGCAACTATGGCTACACCTTC
>TRBD1|15|TRBV18|TRBJ1-6|-
CASSAQGANSSPLHF
TGTGCCAGCTCAGCACAGGGGGCGAACAGTTCACCCCTCCACTTT